What follows are 32 T cell receptor beta chains derived from one specimen sequenced in a study of regulatory T cells in long-lasting Graves disease. As for time point: newly diagnosed GD, antithyroid drugs for less than 3 months. Scientists built the TCR library using RNA that was extracted from PBMCs. Construction of TCR beta libraries relied on iRepertoire HTBI primers and on Arm-PCR targeting CDR3 regions. One entry per CDR3 protein results from TCRdb running MiXCR on the multiplex PCR reads. This sample has roughly 510,000 distinct CDR3 sequences; 15% to 20% occur once, and the top ten carry 12%. This sample also appeared in a second study, on T cells in Graves' hyperthyroidism and ophthalmopathy.

The sample here was peripheral blood mononuclear cells (PBMCs), taken at new diagnosis, from a patient treated with antithyroid drugs. These receptor sequences come from a man aged 18 to 30 with Graves disease.

This clonotype was detected many times. This sequence joins TRBV12-3 or TRBV12-4 and TRBJ1-2; maybe TRBD1 (6 bases). There are 14 residues in the CDR3. The germline V and J ends were trimmed by 7 bases and 6 bases, with 18 bases remaining between them. In DNA, the CDR3 is TGTGCCAGCACCTTACAGGGCAGACCCCATGGCTACACCTTC. Its translation: CASTLQGRPHGYTF.

In its sample, this clonotype was seen many times. This sequence joins TRBV7-8 and TRBJ2-1; D unclear. V was trimmed by 0 bases and J by 5 bases, leaving 8 bases between them. CDR3 length equals 14 residues. Germline V gene data show CDR1 as SGHVS and CDR2 as FQNEAQ. The CDR3 spells CASSLADADNEQFF. The CDR3 DNA is TGTGCCAGCAGCTTAGCGGACGCGGACAATGAGCAGTTCTTC. Full variable domain (missing parts from reference TRBV7-8 and TRBJ2-1): GAGVSQSPRYKVAKRGQDVALRCDPISGHVSLFWYQQALGQGPEFLTYFQNEAQLDKSGLPSDRFFAERPEGSVSTLKIQRTQQEDSAVYLCASSLADADNEQFFGPGTRLTVL.

This clonotype was detected ten times or more. The chain couples TRBV11-3 to TRBJ2-1; 7 bases line up with TRBD1. From germline, CDR1 is SGHNT and CDR2 YENEEA. With V trimmed by 6 bases and J by 4 bases, 6 bases remained unmatched. The CDR3 runs to 14 residues. CDR3 protein: CASRPGTEYNEQFF. CDR3 DNA: TGTGCCAGCAGGCCCGGGACAGAATACAATGAGCAGTTCTTC.

This clonotype was detected many times. The chain links TRBV5-1 to TRBJ2-3, with no clear D. Between the trimmed V and J ends, which lost 4 bases and 2 bases, there was a span of 14 bases. The CDR3 contains 15 residues. Germline-derived CDR1 and CDR2 are SGHRS and YFSETQ. CDR3 nucleotide sequence: TGCGCCAGCAGCCCGTCGGCGGAATACACAGATACGCAGTATTTT. Its protein product is CASSPSAEYTDTQYF.

This clonotype was detected ten times or more. V usage is TRBV5-8 and J usage is TRBJ1-1, with unresolved D. Trimming cost V 4 bases and J 0 bases, with 13 bases left between them. The CDR3 extends over 15 amino acids. Germline V lookup: CDR1 SGHTS, CDR2 YDEGEE. CDR3 loop: CASSRDGRMNTEAFF. CDR3 bases: TGTGCCAGCAGCCGGGATGGACGGATGAACACTGAAGCTTTCTTT.

This clonotype has at least ten counts. The rearrangement joins TRBV18 to TRBJ1-1; no clear D gene. Germline V gives CDR1 KGHSH, CDR2 LQKENI. Trimming pared 4 bases from V and 0 bases from J, leaving 9 bases between. The CDR3 runs to 14 residues. CDR3: CASSRGDMNTEAFF. CDR3 DNA: TGTGCCAGCTCACGGGGAGACATGAACACTGAAGCTTTCTTT.

This clonotype showed up many times. The chain couples TRBV3-1 to TRBJ2-5, with D unclear. The germline V gene encodes CDR1 LGHDT and CDR2 YNNKEL (reference sequence). The length of the CDR3 is 15 residues. V lost 3 bases and J lost 5, with 16 bases in between. CDR3 amino acids: CASSQFDLGPETQYF. The CDR3 DNA reads TGTGCCAGCAGCCAGTTCGACCTTGGGCCGGAGACCCAGTACTTC.

Comment on this clonotype: A far larger clone is one nucleotide away, so this likely arose from a read error. This CDR3 reads CASSASGRAYEQFF. DNA for the CDR3: TGTGCCAGCAGTGCTAGCGGGAGGGCCTACGAGCAGTTCTTC. V gene TRBV28 combines with J gene TRBJ2-1, with 12 bases lining up with TRBD2. This CDR3 has 14 residues. V shed 5 bases and J 10 bases; nucleotides not matched to a gene: 6. Germline values: CDR1 MDHEN, CDR2 SYDVKM.

The sample holds many counts of this clonotype. J is TRBJ1-1 and V is TRBV12-5, with a possible D match to TRBD1 (5 bases). Germline assignment: CDR1 LGHNT and CDR2 FRNRAP. Trimming removed 0 bases from V and 3 bases from J, with 17 bases in between. The CDR3 extends over 17 amino acids. The chain's CDR3 is CASGLVLGGKGDTEAFF. CDR3 DNA sequence: TGTGCTAGTGGTTTGGTACTTGGAGGGAAAGGGGACACTGAAGCTTTCTTT. Complete variable domain (other parts from reference TRBV12-5 and TRBJ1-1): DARVTQTPRHKVTEMGQEVTMRCQPILGHNTVFWYRQTMMQGLELLAYFRNRAPLDDSGMPKDRFSAEMPDATLATLKIQPSEPRDSAVYFCASGLVLGGKGDTEAFFGQGTRLTVV.

This chain connects TRBV6-2 or TRBV6-3 to TRBJ1-2; TRBD1 is a possible D gene (5 bases). This CDR3 is 14 amino acids long. Germline lookup yields CDR1 MNHEY and CDR2 SVGEGT. Trimming stripped 5 bases from V and 4 bases from J, with 14 bases between. CDR3 in DNA: TGTGCCAGCAGTGAAGGAGTGGGACTCTATGGCTACACCTTC. Its translation: CASSEGVGLYGYTF.

This clonotype showed up many times. V is TRBV11-1 and J is TRBJ2-7; D might be TRBD1 (6 bases). Per germline, CDR1 SGHAT and CDR2 FQDESV (reference sequence). The CDR3 is 15 amino acids. Trimming took off 3 bases at V and 3 bases at J, with 15 bases between the two ends. CDR3 sequence reads: CASSLRRGSFYEQYF. For the CDR3, the DNA is TGTGCCAGCAGCTTGCGAAGGGGGAGTTTCTACGAGCAGTACTTC.

This clonotype appeared a few times. The CDR3 nucleotides are TGCAGTGCTTCCCCCTTGAGCACTGAAGCTTTCTTT. Translation: CSASPLSTEAFF. This sequence joins TRBV20-1 and TRBJ1-1; D is uncertain. The CDR3 consists of 12 residues. V lost 5 bases, J lost 4 bases, and 11 bases lay in between. Germline V gene sequence: CDR1 DFQATT, CDR2 SNEGSKA (reference sequence).

This clonotype was found many times. CDR3 DNA sequence: TGCAGTGCCCCCCCCGGCTGGGGCGAGACCCAGTACTTC. This sequence encodes CSAPPGWGETQYF. V is TRBV20-1 and J is TRBJ2-5; tentatively, D is TRBD1 (5 bases). The CDR3 contains 13 residues. V lost 6 bases and J 5 bases, leaving 16 bases between the germline ends. Germline values: CDR1 DFQATT, CDR2 SNEGSKA (reference sequence).

The table lists this clonotype with a few counts. The J gene is TRBJ2-4, the V gene TRBV16; D might be TRBD2 (5 bases). CDR1 is KGHSY and CDR2 is FQNENV in the germline V gene. The length of the CDR3 is 16 residues. The ends were cut back, 0 bases at V and 9 bases at J, with 18 bases in the middle. CDR3 nucleotide sequence: TGTGCCAGCAGCCAATCGCCTTCCCAGATTCGGGGCATTCAGTACTTC. Amino acids: CASSQSPSQIRGIQYF.

This clonotype was counted many times. The CDR3 sequence is CASSSGGGETQYF. In DNA, the CDR3 is TGTGCCAGCAGTTCAGGTGGGGGGGAGACCCAGTACTTC. The chain uses TRBV27 and TRBJ2-5, with TRBD2 as a possible D gene (6 bases). The CDR3 covers 13 residues. The ends were cut back, 4 bases at V and 5 bases at J, with 11 bases in the middle. Germline loops: CDR1 MNHEY, CDR2 SMNVEV (reference sequence).

In DNA form, the CDR3 reads TGTGCCAGCACCGTAGACAGGGCCACAGATACGCAGTATTTT. It codes for CASTVDRATDTQYF. J is TRBJ2-3 and V is TRBV6-1, with 7 bases identical to TRBD1. Germline V CDR1 and CDR2: MNHNS, SASEGT. V lost 7 bases to trimming and J lost 2 bases; unmatched junction nucleotides: 6. The CDR3 has 14 residues.

This clonotype was found a few times. The chain is built from TRBV5-1 and TRBJ2-1; possible D gene TRBD2, 5 bases. The V end was cut by 0 bases, the J end by 7 bases, with 11 bases between. In germline, CDR1 is SGHRS, CDR2 YFSETQ. This CDR3 contains 14 residues. The CDR3 region is CASSLGGRRNEQFF. The CDR3, as DNA: TGCGCCAGCAGCTTGGGAGGGAGACGGAATGAGCAGTTCTTC.

This clonotype was seen a handful of times. This chain connects TRBV19 to TRBJ2-3; D perhaps matches TRBD2 (5 bases). CDR1 LNHDA and CDR2 SQIVND come from the germline V gene (reference sequence). V was cut by 3 bases and J by 4 bases, with 11 bases left in between. The length of the CDR3 is 14 residues. CDR3 in DNA: TGTGCCAGTAGTATTTTTGCGGGCGCAGATACGCAGTATTTT. Translation: CASSIFAGADTQYF.

In the case of this clonotype: Just one base apart from a much larger clone, this may be a read error. The genes are TRBV20-1 and TRBJ2-5, with TRBD2 matching 10 bases. CDR1 and CDR2 from the germline V gene are DFQATT and SNEGSKA (reference sequence). With V trimmed by 8 bases and J by 5 bases, 8 bases remained unmatched. The CDR3 spans 13 residues. Here the CDR3 DNA reads TGCAGTACCGGGCCGGGACTAGCGGAGACCCAGTACTTC. It is translated as CSTGPGLAETQYF.

The CDR3 protein is CATGPGAMNTEAFF. The CDR3 nucleotides read TGTGCCACCGGGCCCGGGGCGATGAACACTGAAGCTTTCTTT. The chain links TRBV15 to TRBJ1-1; possible D gene TRBD1, 5 bases. The CDR3 has 14 residues. V was cut by 8 bases and J by 0 bases, with 13 bases left in between. CDR1 is LNHNV, CDR2 YYDKDF, per germline (reference sequence). Complete variable domain (other parts from reference TRBV15 and TRBJ1-1): DAMVIQNPRYQVTQFGKPVTLSCSQTLNHNVMYWYQQKSSQAPKLLFHYYDKDFNNEADTPDNFQSRRPNTSFCFLDIRSPGLGDTAMYLCATGPGAMNTEAFFGQGTRLTVV.

In its sample, this clonotype was seen many times. Here the CDR3 DNA reads TGTGCCAGCAGTCAAGACCGTCTGGGGTCAGAGCAGTTCTTC. This gives the protein CASSQDRLGSEQFF. The chain uses TRBV12-3 or TRBV12-4 and TRBJ2-1; D remains ambiguous. Trimming took 5 bases from V and 10 from J, leaving 18 bases between them. The CDR3 has 14 amino acids.

This clonotype was seen ten or more times. The V gene is TRBV5-4, the J gene TRBJ2-7; the match to TRBD1 covers 7 bases. CDR1 is SGHNT and CDR2 is YYREEE in the germline V gene (reference sequence). The CDR3 runs 18 residues. V lost 0 bases, J lost 2 bases, and 14 bases stayed unmatched. The CDR3 coding sequence is TGTGCCAGCAGCTTGGCCTTAAGGCCCCAGGGGGAAACCTACGAGCAGTACTTC. It codes for CASSLALRPQGETYEQYF.

Note on this clonotype: The germline gene is not matched at one end of the junction; a read error may be the cause. The chain combines TRBV20-1 with TRBJ2-3; 9 nucleotides line up with TRBD1. Germline values: CDR1 DFQATT, CDR2 SNEGSKA (reference sequence). The CDR3 extends over 15 amino acids. The CDR3 coding sequence is TGCAGTGCTACCCCGGGACAGGGAATCACAGACACGCGGTATTTT. Its translation: CSATPGQGITDTRYF.

This clonotype was found many times. The chain is built from TRBV28 and TRBJ1-2; 8 bases align to TRBD1. The CDR3 runs 15 residues. The V and J ends lost 6 bases and 7 bases, in that order; junction bases with no gene match: 13. CDR1 and CDR2 (germline): MDHEN, SYDVKM. Here the CDR3 DNA reads TGTGCCAGCAGCCAGGGGTCGGACAGGGACTCTGGCTACACCTTC. Its translation: CASSQGSDRDSGYTF.

This clonotype was seen repeatedly, ten times or more. The chain combines TRBV20-1 with TRBJ2-7; 10 positions agree with TRBD1. The trim removed 3 bases at V and 2 bases at J, leaving 4 bases unmatched. Germline V gene lookup returns CDR1 DFQATT and CDR2 SNEGSKA (reference sequence). The CDR3 has 14 residues. CDR3 residues: CSASGGTGAYEQYF. The CDR3 DNA follows: TGCAGTGCTAGTGGAGGGACAGGGGCCTACGAGCAGTACTTC.

With regard to this clonotype: A far larger clone is off by one base, so a read error is likely. V gene TRBV18 combines with J gene TRBJ2-5; D may correspond to TRBD1 or TRBD2 (5 bases each). Germline CDR1 KGHSH, CDR2 LQKENI. This CDR3 comprises 14 residues. CDR3 nucleotides: TGTGCCAGCAGCCACACAAACTTATTGGGGACCCGGTACTTC. It translates to CASSHTNLLGTRYF.

Regarding this clonotype: This may stem from a read error, because a much larger clone lies one nucleotide away. The rearrangement links TRBV6-2 or TRBV6-3 to TRBJ1-1; a possible D gene is TRBD1 (5 bases). CDR1 and CDR2 from the germline V gene are MNHEY and SVGEGT. This CDR3 contains 13 residues. The V and J ends lost 11 bases and 3 bases respectively, with 16 bases between them. As DNA, the CDR3 is TGTGCCGGGGCAGACAGTCTTCACACTGAAGCTTTCTTT. Translating gives CAGADSLHTEAFF.

This clonotype appeared many times. The chain couples TRBV12-3 or TRBV12-4 to TRBJ2-7; D may match TRBD1 or TRBD2 (6 bases each). The CDR3 spans 16 residues. The V end was cut by 3 bases, the J end by 3 bases, with 18 bases between. CDR3 sequence: CASSFRGPAGNYEQYF. In nucleotides, the CDR3 is TGTGCCAGCAGTTTCCGGGGGCCGGCGGGGAACTACGAGCAGTACTTC.

This clonotype was detected many times. This sequence joins TRBV2 and TRBJ2-5; D is perhaps TRBD2 (8 bases). The CDR3 totals 15 residues. CDR1 and CDR2 (germline): SNHLY, FYNNEI. V lost 8 bases and J 7 bases, leaving 23 bases between the germline ends. CDR3 DNA sequence: TGTGCCAGCCGGGAGGGAGCAGGGGGAGTGGGGACCCAGTACTTC. Translated, it gives CASREGAGGVGTQYF.

The CDR3 sequence: CASSRQATMVSGNTIYF. The CDR3 nucleotides read TGTGCCAGCAGTCGACAGGCCACGATGGTCTCTGGAAACACCATATATTTT. This rearrangement joins TRBV2 to TRBJ1-3; tentatively, D is TRBD1 (6 bases). The CDR3 runs 17 residues. CDR1 and CDR2 from the germline V gene are SNHLY and FYNNEI. Trimming removed 5 bases from V and 0 bases from J, with 17 bases in between.

This clonotype has ten or more counts. V is TRBV2 and J is TRBJ2-7; a possible D gene is TRBD2 (6 bases). The CDR3 is made up of 13 amino acids. Germline V gene data show CDR1 as SNHLY and CDR2 as FYNNEI. With 10 bases removed from V and 5 bases from J, the gap between germline ends came to 18 bases. The CDR3 here is CATTGTHTHEQYF. CDR3 in DNA: TGTGCCACCACCGGGACTCATACGCACGAGCAGTACTTC.

This clonotype was seen ten or more times. The chain carries TRBV20-1 and TRBJ1-1; D remains ambiguous. Trimming removed 1 base at V and 1 base at J, with 10 bases between. This CDR3 contains 14 residues. From germline, CDR1 is DFQATT and CDR2 SNEGSKA (reference sequence). For the CDR3, the DNA is TGCAGTGCTAGAGTCTTACAGTCGAACACTGAAGCTTTCTTT. Translation gives CSARVLQSNTEAFF.